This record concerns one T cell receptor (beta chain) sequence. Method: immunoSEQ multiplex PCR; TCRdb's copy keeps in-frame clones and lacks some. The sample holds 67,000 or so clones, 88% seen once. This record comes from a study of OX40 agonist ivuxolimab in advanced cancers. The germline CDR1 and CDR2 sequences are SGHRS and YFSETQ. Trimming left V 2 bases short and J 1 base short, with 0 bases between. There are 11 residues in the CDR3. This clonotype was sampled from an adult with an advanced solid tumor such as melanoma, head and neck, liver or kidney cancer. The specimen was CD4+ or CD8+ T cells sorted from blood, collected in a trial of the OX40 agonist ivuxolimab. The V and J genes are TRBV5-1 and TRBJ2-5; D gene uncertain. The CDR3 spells CASSFQETQYF. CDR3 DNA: TGCGCCAGCAGCTTCCAAGAGACCCAGTACTTC.